These 4 T cell receptor beta chains were all obtained from the same sample, sequenced in a study of identical twins. TCRdb processed the 5' RACE reads anew with MiXCR; each CDR3 protein has one entry. The table includes 450,000 or so distinct CDR3 sequences, roughly 20% detected once. The specimen was naive T cells sorted from blood. These receptors originate from a man between 45 and 60 years old in good health.

This clonotype has a count of ten or more. V and J are TRBV29-1 and TRBJ2-3; 8 bases agree with TRBD2. Losses at the gene ends were 7 bases for V and 0 bases for J; bases not matched to a gene: 12. The CDR3 sequence is 16 residues long. The germline V gene encodes CDR1 SQVTM and CDR2 ANQGSEA. CDR3 nucleotide sequence: TGCAGCGGGAAACACAATCAGCGGGAGAGCACAGATACGCAGTATTTT. Its translation: CSGKHNQRESTDTQYF.

This clonotype appeared once. The genes are TRBV7-2 and TRBJ2-2; 8 bases line up with TRBD2. This CDR3 region has 16 residues. The trim removed 5 bases at V and 4 bases at J, leaving 9 bases unmatched. Germline-derived CDR1 and CDR2 are SGHTA and FQGNSA. The CDR3 here is CASSLIGAGVTGELFF. In DNA, the CDR3 is TGTGCCAGCAGCCTAATCGGAGCGGGAGTCACCGGGGAGCTGTTTTTT. Complete variable domain (other parts from reference TRBV7-2 and TRBJ2-2): GAGVSQSPSNKVTEKGKDVELRCDPISGHTALYWYRQSLGQGLEFLIYFQGNSAPDKSGLPSDRFSAERTGGSVSTLTIQRTQQEDSAVYLCASSLIGAGVTGELFFGEGSRLTVL.

This clonotype was counted ten times or more. V gene TRBV28 combines with J gene TRBJ1-1; TRBD1 agrees at 9 bases. Germline lookup yields CDR1 MDHEN and CDR2 SYDVKM. V was pared by 3 bases and J by 0 bases, with 11 bases of the junction left unmatched. The CDR3 is 18 amino acids. The CDR3 is CASSLETGTGRMNTEAFF. For the CDR3, the DNA is TGTGCCAGCAGTTTGGAAACCGGGACAGGGAGGATGAACACTGAAGCTTTCTTT.

This clonotype was seen more than once but under ten times. V gene TRBV19 combines with J gene TRBJ1-1; D perhaps matches TRBD1 (5 bases). Germline CDR1 LNHDA, CDR2 SQIVND (reference sequence). CDR3 size: 14 residues. With 8 bases removed from V and 0 bases from J, the gap between germline ends came to 13 bases. The CDR3 is CASVPGPLNTEAFF. In nucleotides, the CDR3 is TGTGCCAGTGTACCGGGACCCCTGAACACTGAAGCTTTCTTT.